One and the same sample provided the 29 T cell receptor beta chains below, sequenced in a study of identical twins. TCRdb reprocessed the 5' RACE reads with MiXCR, giving one entry per CDR3 protein. The sample has 1.5 million to 2 million distinct CDR3 sequences, under 35% seen once. The sample consisted of cord blood. These receptors all stem from a newborn girl in good health.

Comments on this clonotype: A much bigger clone sits one base away, suggesting this may be a read error. V gene TRBV14 combines with J gene TRBJ2-3; no firm D call. From germline, CDR1 is SGHDN and CDR2 FVKESK. The CDR3 has 13 amino acids. With 4 bases removed from V and 2 bases from J, the gap between germline ends came to 7 bases. CDR3 region: CASSPEHTDTQYF. DNA of the CDR3: TGTGCCAGCAGCCCCGAACACACAGATACGCAGTATTTT.

The V call is TRBV6-5, the J call TRBJ1-5; D unresolved. V was shortened by 6 bases and J by 1 base, with 13 bases between the two germline ends. The germline V gene has CDR1 MNHEY and CDR2 SVGAGI. This CDR3 comprises 15 residues. In nucleotides, the CDR3 is TGTGCCAGCAGCCTAACGATAGGGAGCAATCAGCCCCAGCATTTT. Protein sequence: CASSLTIGSNQPQHF.

The gene calls are TRBV27 and TRBJ2-3, with TRBD1 matching over 8 bases. The CDR3 is made up of 16 amino acids. Trimming took 7 bases from V and 2 from J; bases not matched to a gene: 11. The germline gives CDR1 MNHEY, CDR2 SMNVEV (reference sequence). The CDR3 DNA reads TGTGCCAGCACCGCCCGGGACAGGCTCCACACAGATACGCAGTATTTT. Its protein is CASTARDRLHTDTQYF.

A few counts support this clonotype. The chain joins TRBV12-3 or TRBV12-4 to TRBJ2-6; D uncertain. The germline V and J ends were trimmed by 8 bases and 0 bases, with 11 bases remaining between them. The CDR3 consists of 15 residues. CDR3 DNA: TGTGCCAGCCTTCGGGCAACCTCTGGGGCCAACGTCCTGACTTTC. This encodes CASLRATSGANVLTF.

This clonotype turned up a few times. The CDR3 here is CASSQETGKWSYTF. CDR3 bases: TGCGCCAGCAGCCAAGAAACAGGGAAATGGAGCTACACCTTC. V usage is TRBV4-1 and J usage is TRBJ1-2, with D possibly TRBD1 on 6 matching bases. Germline V gives CDR1 MGHRA, CDR2 YSYEKL. The CDR3 covers 14 residues. The germline V and J ends were trimmed by 0 bases and 9 bases, with 14 bases remaining between them.

This clonotype appeared many times. The chain combines TRBV5-1 with TRBJ2-7; D call uncertain. The V end was cut by 2 bases, the J end by 5 bases, with 11 bases between. The germline V gene encodes CDR1 SGHRS and CDR2 YFSETQ. The CDR3 is 13 residues long. The CDR3 DNA sequence: TGCGCCAGCAGCTTTGAGTTGTACCACGAGCAGTACTTC. Translating gives CASSFELYHEQYF.

The rearrangement links TRBV12-3 or TRBV12-4 to TRBJ2-1, with a weak D call TRBD2 (6 bases). The CDR3 loop spans 16 amino acids. Trimming stripped 2 bases from V and 10 bases from J, with 21 bases between. CDR3 protein: CASSLPSWFLGGEQFF. The CDR3 DNA follows: TGTGCCAGCAGTTTACCCTCGTGGTTTTTGGGAGGAGAGCAGTTCTTC.

This clonotype was observed a handful of times. V is TRBV5-1 and J is TRBJ2-1; tentatively, D is TRBD1 (5 bases). The germline V and J ends were trimmed by 1 base and 0 bases, with 17 bases remaining between them. Germline assignment: CDR1 SGHRS and CDR2 YFSETQ. This CDR3 contains 18 residues. The CDR3 sequence: CASSLISTASSSYNEQFF. The CDR3 DNA follows: TGCGCCAGCAGCTTGATCTCGACAGCCTCGAGCTCCTACAATGAGCAGTTCTTC.

This clonotype was detected a few times. The chain has TRBV4-1 and TRBJ2-6; 8 nucleotides match TRBD1. V lost 4 bases, J lost 0 bases, and 8 bases stayed unmatched. The germline V gene encodes CDR1 MGHRA and CDR2 YSYEKL. The CDR3 spans 18 residues. The CDR3 coding sequence is TGCGCCAGCAGCCGAGACAGGGGTACCCTCTCTGGGGCCAACGTCCTGACTTTC. It yields the protein CASSRDRGTLSGANVLTF.

The sample holds a few counts of this clonotype. V usage is TRBV5-4 and J usage is TRBJ1-1, with D uncertain. Germline V lookup: CDR1 SGHNT, CDR2 YYREEE (reference sequence). V was clipped by 0 bases and J by 7 bases, with 10 bases between them. This CDR3 has 13 amino acids. In nucleotides, the CDR3 is TGTGCCAGCAGCTTGGTGGAGGGCCATGAAGCTTTCTTT. Its protein is CASSLVEGHEAFF. Drawing the rest from reference TRBV5-4 and TRBJ1-1, the complete variable domain is ETGVTQSPTHLIKTRGQQVTLRCSSQSGHNTVSWYQQALGQGPQFIFQYYREEENGRGNFPPRFSGLQFPNYSSELNVNALELDDSALYLCASSLVEGHEAFFGQGTRLTVV.

The V call is TRBV5-1, the J call TRBJ2-1, with D uncertain. Germline CDR1 reads SGHRS; CDR2 reads YFSETQ. This CDR3 is 14 amino acids long. V was shortened by 0 bases and J by 8 bases, with 12 bases between the two germline ends. The CDR3 loop reads CASSLAGPQHEQFF. Here the CDR3 DNA reads TGCGCCAGCAGCTTGGCCGGCCCCCAGCATGAGCAGTTCTTC.

This clonotype was seen more than once but under ten times. The V call is TRBV4-2, the J call TRBJ2-5; either TRBD1 or TRBD2 may supply D (7 bases each). V was pared by 4 bases and J by 1 base, with 31 bases between. The CDR3 is made up of 21 amino acids. Germline V CDR1 and CDR2: LGHNA, YNFKEQ. CDR3 sequence: CASSLLTPFGREGAFQETQYF. The CDR3 bases are TGTGCCAGCAGCCTCCTTACCCCCTTTGGGAGGGAGGGGGCCTTCCAAGAGACCCAGTACTTC.

This clonotype was observed many times. The junction departs from the called germline gene at one end, perhaps through a read error. The gene calls are TRBV5-1 and TRBJ1-2, with 8 positions matching TRBD1. The CDR3 covers 14 residues. CDR1 is SGHRS, CDR2 YFSETQ, per germline. CDR3 in amino acids: CASSLDRGDYGYTF. CDR3 nucleotides: TGTGCCAGCAGCTTAGACAGGGGTGATTACGGCTACACCTTC.

The chain uses TRBV6-1 and TRBJ2-2; 8 bases fit TRBD2. This CDR3 contains 16 residues. Germline V gene lookup returns CDR1 MNHNS and CDR2 SASEGT. The V and J ends lost 8 bases and 5 bases, in that order; junction bases with no gene match: 13. In DNA form, the CDR3 reads TGTGCCAGCCGCCAGCTAGCGGGCTTCCTTACCGGGGAGCTGTTTTTT. Translating gives CASRQLAGFLTGELFF.

This chain links TRBV5-6 with TRBJ1-1, with unresolved D. Germline CDR1 and CDR2: SGHDT and YYEEEE. V was shortened by 5 bases and J by 2 bases, with 10 bases between the two germline ends. This CDR3 has 13 amino acids. DNA of the CDR3: TGTGCCAGCAGGTATCTTGGTAACACTGAAGCTTTCTTT. Residues: CASRYLGNTEAFF.

Of note for this clonotype: One junction end disagrees with the germline gene, perhaps due to a read error. Written as DNA, the CDR3 is TGTGCCTGCAGTTTAAGGGGGACAGTTTACAATGAGCAGTTCTTC. This gives the protein CACSLRGTVYNEQFF. The chain combines TRBV28 with TRBJ2-1, with 7 bases that match TRBD1. The CDR3 contains 15 residues. Per germline, CDR1 MDHEN and CDR2 SYDVKM. The full variable domain, with the rest looked up from reference TRBV28 and TRBJ2-1, is DVKVTQSSRYLVKRTGEKVFLECVQDMDHENMFWYRQDPGLGLRLIYFSYDVKMKEKGDIPEGYSVSREKKERFSLILESASTNQTSMYLCACSLRGTVYNEQFFGPGTRLTVL.

The chain joins TRBV11-2 to TRBJ2-1; D is possibly TRBD2 (6 bases). The length of the CDR3 is 15 residues. The V and J ends lost 5 bases and 4 bases respectively, with 15 bases between them. Germline-derived CDR1 and CDR2 are SGHAT and FQNNGV. CDR3 nucleotide sequence: TGTGCCAGCAGCGCACAGGTTGCGGGATACAATGAGCAGTTCTTC. Encoded protein: CASSAQVAGYNEQFF.

J is TRBJ2-1 and V is TRBV10-3; possibly TRBD1 or TRBD2 for D (5 bases each). The germline V gene encodes CDR1 ENHRY and CDR2 SYGVKD. Between the trimmed V and J ends, which lost 0 bases and 4 bases, there was a span of 10 bases. This CDR3 contains 15 residues. The CDR3 DNA reads TGTGCCATCAGTGAGTCGGGGACCCCTTACAATGAGCAGTTCTTC. Protein: CAISESGTPYNEQFF.

A note on this clonotype: Being one base from a much bigger clone, this may be a read error. The chain uses TRBV5-1 and TRBJ2-5, with 8 bases identical to TRBD2. Gene TRBJ2-1 matches the end of the DNA better, so the J call may be wrong. The germline gives CDR1 SGHRS, CDR2 YFSETQ. This CDR3 spans 15 amino acids. CDR3 sequence: CASSFSGGLQETQFF. CDR3 nucleotides: TGCGCCAGCAGCTTCAGCGGGGGACTTCAAGAGACCCAGTTCTTC.

On this clonotype: Germline and junction disagree at one end, which may indicate a read error. The chain joins TRBV7-9 to TRBJ2-1; D uncertain. The CDR3 runs 13 residues. CDR1 and CDR2 from the germline V gene are SEHNR and FQNEAQ (reference sequence). The DNA for the CDR3 is TGTGCCAGCAGCTTACTCTCCGACAATGAGCAGTTCTTC. Residues: CASSLLSDNEQFF.

The chain has TRBV28 and TRBJ1-5; D call uncertain. CDR3 length: 15 amino acids. Germline-derived CDR1 and CDR2 are MDHEN and SYDVKM. The V gene lost 5 bases and the J gene lost 2 bases, with 13 bases spanning the gap. This CDR3 is CASSATNSGNQPQHF. The CDR3 DNA reads TGTGCCAGCAGTGCTACCAATTCGGGCAATCAGCCCCAGCATTTT.

The rearrangement joins TRBV6-2 or TRBV6-3 to TRBJ2-1, with 7 nucleotides matching TRBD2. Germline lookup yields CDR1 MNHEY and CDR2 SVGEGT. This CDR3 has 13 amino acids. Trimming took 6 bases from V and 7 from J; bases not matched to a gene: 6. The CDR3 sequence: CASRAGVLNEQFF. As DNA, the CDR3 is TGTGCCAGCAGGGCGGGAGTACTGAATGAGCAGTTCTTC.

This clonotype has ten or more counts. The chain uses TRBV6-6 and TRBJ2-7; 12 bases line up with TRBD2. This CDR3 has 14 amino acids. J lost 3 bases, V lost 5 bases, and 2 bases had no gene match. Looked up from germline, CDR1 is MNHNY and CDR2 is SVGAGI (reference sequence). The CDR3 nucleotides read TGTGCCAGCAGTATACTAGCGGGGGGCTACGAGCAGTACTTC. Translation: CASSILAGGYEQYF.

This clonotype showed up just a few times. V usage is TRBV7-2 and J usage is TRBJ1-4; the match to TRBD1 covers 7 bases. V lost 5 bases, J lost 0 bases, and 6 bases stayed unmatched. Germline lookup yields CDR1 SGHTA and CDR2 FQGNSA. The CDR3 runs to 16 residues. The CDR3 sequence: CASSPATGATNEKLFF. CDR3 coding DNA: TGTGCCAGCAGCCCAGCTACAGGGGCAACTAATGAAAAACTGTTTTTT.

This clonotype was found many times. This rearrangement joins TRBV29-1 to TRBJ1-2; a possible D gene is TRBD1 (6 bases). This CDR3 has 14 residues. Germline CDR1 is SQVTM and CDR2 is ANQGSEA. Trimming stripped 0 bases from V and 4 bases from J, with 12 bases between. The CDR3: CSVEDRSGVYGYTF. CDR3 in DNA: TGCAGCGTTGAAGATCGCTCAGGGGTCTATGGCTACACCTTC.

The rearrangement links TRBV12-3 or TRBV12-4 to TRBJ2-3; D gene ambiguous. The CDR3 sequence is 15 residues long. Trimming took 3 bases from V and 0 from J, leaving 10 bases between them. The CDR3 loop reads CASSFMHTSTDTQYF. The CDR3 coding sequence is TGTGCCAGCAGTTTTATGCACACTAGCACAGATACGCAGTATTTT.

The chain is built from TRBV9 and TRBJ2-3; maybe TRBD2 (6 bases). V was pared by 0 bases and J by 0 bases, with 11 bases between. The CDR3 totals 16 residues. Germline CDR1 SGDLS, CDR2 YYNGEE. CDR3 in DNA: TGTGCCAGCAGCGTAGGGTGGGGGGAGAGCACAGATACGCAGTATTTT. Residues: CASSVGWGESTDTQYF.

This clonotype showed up just a few times. The rearrangement uses TRBV7-9 and TRBJ2-5; 7 nucleotides line up with TRBD2. The germline gives CDR1 SEHNR, CDR2 FQNEAQ (reference sequence). The CDR3 covers 14 residues. V lost 6 bases, J lost 2 bases, and 6 bases stayed unmatched. The CDR3 region has the DNA TGTGCCAGCAGTGAGCGGGGAAATCAAGAGACCCAGTACTTC. Its translation is CASSERGNQETQYF.

This clonotype was seen ten or more times. This rearrangement joins TRBV4-1 to TRBJ2-5; D unresolved. Trimming took off 1 base at V and 5 bases at J, with 8 bases between the two ends. This CDR3 contains 13 residues. Germline values: CDR1 MGHRA, CDR2 YSYEKL. DNA of the CDR3: TGCGCCAGCAGCCAAGCGGTTCGGGAGACCCAGTACTTC. Translated: CASSQAVRETQYF.